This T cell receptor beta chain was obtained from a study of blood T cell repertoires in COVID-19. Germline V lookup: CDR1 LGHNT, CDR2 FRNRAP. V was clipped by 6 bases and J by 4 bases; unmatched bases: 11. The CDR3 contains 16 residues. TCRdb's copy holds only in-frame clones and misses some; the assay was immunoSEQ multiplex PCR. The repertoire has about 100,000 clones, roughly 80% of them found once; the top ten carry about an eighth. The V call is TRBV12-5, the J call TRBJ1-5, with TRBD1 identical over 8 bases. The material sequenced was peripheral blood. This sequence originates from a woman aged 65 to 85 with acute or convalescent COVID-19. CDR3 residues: CASGLGQGMGNQPQHF. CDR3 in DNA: TGTGCTAGTGGCCTCGGACAGGGCATGGGAAATCAGCCCCAGCATTTT.